A selection of T cell receptor beta chains follows, all from one sample in a study of OX40 agonist ivuxolimab in advanced cancers. Repertoires were generated with immunoSEQ multiplex PCR, while TCRdb's copy carries only in-frame clones and drops some. The repertoire has about 90,000 clones, 85% to 90% of them found once; the top ten carry more than 0.15%. This specimen consisted of CD4+ or CD8+ T cells sorted from blood, obtained in a trial of the OX40 agonist ivuxolimab. All receptors derive from an adult with an advanced solid tumor such as melanoma, head and neck, liver or kidney cancer. The CDR3 runs from the conserved cysteine through the conserved F or W. Each record gives: clone size, V gene, J gene, D gene, CDR3 DNA, CDR3 protein. The D gene is left open where the match is weak. For some rows the clone size is stated as once, few or many, or as a class when expanded; others skip it.

NA	TRBV5-1	TRBJ1-1	NA	TGCGCCACCGCGCTGGACACCCGATGGACTGAAGCTTTCTTT	CATALDTRWTEAFF
NA	TRBV25-1	TRBJ2-7	TRBD1	TGTGCCAGCAGTCCCCGAGGGACAGCGATATACGAGCAGTACTTC	CASSPRGTAIYEQYF
once	TRBV2	TRBJ2-7	NA	TGTGCCAGCAGTGAGGGCAGGGGCCTCTCCTACGAGCAGTACTTC	CASSEGRGLSYEQYF
NA	TRBV6-1	TRBJ1-5	NA	TGTGCCAGCAGTCAACAGTCGGGTGGGCCCCAGCATTTT	CASSQQSGGPQHF
NA	TRBV19	TRBJ1-2	NA	TGTGCCAGTAGTATATCCCCGGGAGGGGGTATCTATGGCTACACCTTC	CASSISPGGGIYGYTF
once	TRBV5-1	TRBJ1-6	NA	TGCGCCAGCAGCTTGGCTCTCGACGGGACAATACCTTCACCCCTCCACTTT	CASSLALDGTIPSPLHF
once	TRBV11-2	TRBJ1-1	NA	TGTGCCAGCAGCTTAGGCCGGGGTGAAGCTTTCTTT	CASSLGRGEAFF
NA	TRBV29-1	TRBJ1-4	TRBD1	TGCAGCGCCTGGACAGGTGGGAATGAAAAACTGTTTTTT	CSAWTGGNEKLFF
NA	TRBV30	TRBJ1-6	TRBD1	TGTGCCTGGAGCCGGGACAGTGGGTCACCCCTCCACTTT	CAWSRDSGSPLHF
NA	TRBV7-2	TRBJ2-7	NA	TGTGCCAGCAGCAGATTAGTCGGGCAGGCAGAGACCTACGAGCAGTACTTC	CASSRLVGQAETYEQYF
NA	TRBV11-2	TRBJ2-7	TRBD1	TGTGCCAGCAGCCTCTATACCAGGGACAGCGATTACGAGCAGTACTTC	CASSLYTRDSDYEQYF
NA	TRBV5-1	TRBJ2-2	TRBD1	TGCGCCAGCAGCATGACAGGGCCGAACACCGGGGAGCTGTTTTTT	CASSMTGPNTGELFF
NA	TRBV7-8	TRBJ2-1	NA	TGTGCCAGCAGCTCCTCCCGGGGCGGTGAGCAGTTCTTC	CASSSSRGGEQFF
NA	TRBV7-6	TRBJ2-7	NA	TGTGCCAGCAGCTTAGCTTACTCCTACGAGCAGTACTTC	CASSLAYSYEQYF
NA	TRBV28	TRBJ2-1	TRBD2	TGTGCCAGCAGTTCGAGCGAACTAGCGGGAACATACAATGAGCAGTTCTTC	CASSSSELAGTYNEQFF
NA	TRBV14	TRBJ2-5	TRBD2	TGTGCCAGCAGCCAAGCGCGGGGAGGGCATGGGACCCAGTACTTC	CASSQARGGHGTQYF
few	TRBV7-9	TRBJ1-2	NA	TGTGCCAGCAGCTTTGACAGGTCCTATGGCTACACCTTC	CASSFDRSYGYTF
NA	TRBV5-1	TRBJ2-3	NA	TGCGCCAGCAGGATCCGGGCCTCTAGCACAGATACGCAGTATTTT	CASRIRASSTDTQYF
once	TRBV6-1	TRBJ2-2	NA	TGTGCCAGCCGACGACAGGAGAACACCGGGGAGCTGTTTTTT	CASRRQENTGELFF
NA	TRBV2	TRBJ2-1	TRBD2	TGTGCCAGCAGTCCCGGGGGGGTGCGGGGATACAATGAGCAGTTCTTC	CASSPGGVRGYNEQFF
NA	TRBV30	TRBJ2-1	NA	TGTGCCTGGACCCGGGGAGGGGGACGTACCATTCATGAGCAGTTCTTC	CAWTRGGGRTIHEQFF
NA	TRBV18	TRBJ1-5	TRBD1	TGTGCCAGCTCACCCGACAGGGGAGACCAGCATTTT	CASSPDRGDQHF
NA	TRBV5-4	TRBJ1-1	NA	TGTGCCAGCAGCTTGGCGGCGGGGATGAACACTGAAGCTTTCTTT	CASSLAAGMNTEAFF
once	TRBV5-1	TRBJ1-2	NA	TGCGCCAGCAGCTCGGTATTGGACAGCCGACCTAACTATGGCTACACCTTC	CASSSVLDSRPNYGYTF